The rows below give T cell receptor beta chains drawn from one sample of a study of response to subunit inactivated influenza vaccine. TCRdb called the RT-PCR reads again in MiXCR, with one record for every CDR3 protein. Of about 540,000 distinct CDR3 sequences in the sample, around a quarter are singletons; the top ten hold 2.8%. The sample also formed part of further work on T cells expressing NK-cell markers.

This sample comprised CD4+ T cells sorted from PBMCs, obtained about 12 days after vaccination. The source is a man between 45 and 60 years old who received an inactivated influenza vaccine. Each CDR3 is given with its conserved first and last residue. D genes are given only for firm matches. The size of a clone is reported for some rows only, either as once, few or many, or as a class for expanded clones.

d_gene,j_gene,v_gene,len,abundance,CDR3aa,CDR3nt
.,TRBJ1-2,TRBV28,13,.,CASSLRHREGYTF,TGTGCCAGCAGTCTCCGTCATAGAGAAGGCTACACCTTC
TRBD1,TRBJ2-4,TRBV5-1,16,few,CASSFGQGGQQNIQYF,TGCGCCAGCAGCTTCGGACAGGGCGGCCAGCAAAACATTCAGTACTTC
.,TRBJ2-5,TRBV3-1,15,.,CASSPLIKPQETQYF,TGTGCCAGCAGCCCCCTGATAAAGCCGCAAGAGACCCAGTACTTC
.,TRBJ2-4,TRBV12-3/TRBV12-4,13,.,CASSSGGENIQYF,TGTGCCAGCAGTTCAGGCGGGGAAAACATTCAGTACTTC
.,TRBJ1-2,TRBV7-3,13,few,CASSLRGRDGYTF,TGTGCCAGCAGCCTTAGAGGACGGGACGGCTACACCTTC
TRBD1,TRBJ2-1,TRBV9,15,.,CASSATGDSYNEQFF,TGTGCCAGCAGCGCAACAGGGGACTCCTACAATGAGCAGTTCTTC
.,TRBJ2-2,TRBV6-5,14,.,CASSYSILTGELFF,TGTGCCAGCAGTTACTCGATTTTAACCGGGGAGCTGTTTTTT
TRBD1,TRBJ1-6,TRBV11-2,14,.,CASSLGTGSSPLHF,TGTGCCAGCAGCTTAGGGACAGGGAGTTCACCCCTCCACTTT
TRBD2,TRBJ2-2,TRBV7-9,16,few,CASSLSSGTKTGELFF,TGTGCCAGCAGCTTAAGCTCGGGGACTAAGACCGGGGAGCTGTTTTTT
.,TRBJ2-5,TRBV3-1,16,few,CASSPLGWGYQETQYF,TGTGCCAGCAGCCCCTTGGGGTGGGGGTACCAAGAGACCCAGTACTTC
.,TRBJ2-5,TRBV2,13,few,CASAGLAGETQYF,TGTGCCAGCGCCGGACTTGCCGGGGAGACCCAGTACTTC
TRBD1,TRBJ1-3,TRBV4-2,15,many,CASSRTGVSGNTIYF,TGTGCCAGCAGCCGAACAGGGGTCTCTGGAAACACCATATATTTT
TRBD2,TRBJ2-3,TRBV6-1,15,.,CASSTIGGNTDTQYF,TGTGCCAGCAGCACAATCGGGGGGAACACAGATACGCAGTATTTT